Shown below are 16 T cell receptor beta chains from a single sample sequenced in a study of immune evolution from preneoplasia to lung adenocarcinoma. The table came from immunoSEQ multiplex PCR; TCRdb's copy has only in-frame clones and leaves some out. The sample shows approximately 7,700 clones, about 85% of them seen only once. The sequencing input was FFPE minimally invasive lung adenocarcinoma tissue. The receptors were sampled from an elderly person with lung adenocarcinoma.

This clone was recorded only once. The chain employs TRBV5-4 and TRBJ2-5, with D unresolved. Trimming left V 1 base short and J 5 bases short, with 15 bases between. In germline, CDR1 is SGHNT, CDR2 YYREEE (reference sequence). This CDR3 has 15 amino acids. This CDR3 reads CASSLKSSLGETQYF. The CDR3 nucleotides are TGTGCCAGCAGCTTGAAGTCGAGTCTAGGGGAGACCCAGTACTTC.

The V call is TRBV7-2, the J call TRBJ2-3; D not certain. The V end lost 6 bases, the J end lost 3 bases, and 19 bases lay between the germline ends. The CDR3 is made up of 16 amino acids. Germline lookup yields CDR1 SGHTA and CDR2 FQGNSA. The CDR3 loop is CASRAVVGLGTDTQYF. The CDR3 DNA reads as TGTGCCAGCAGGGCGGTGGTGGGCTTAGGGACAGATACGCAGTATTTT.

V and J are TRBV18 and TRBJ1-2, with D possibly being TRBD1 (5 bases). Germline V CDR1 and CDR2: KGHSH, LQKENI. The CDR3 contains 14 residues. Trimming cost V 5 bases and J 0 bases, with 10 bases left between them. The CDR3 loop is CASSTDTPNYGYTF. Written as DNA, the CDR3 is TGTGCCAGCTCAACGGACACTCCTAACTATGGCTACACCTTC.

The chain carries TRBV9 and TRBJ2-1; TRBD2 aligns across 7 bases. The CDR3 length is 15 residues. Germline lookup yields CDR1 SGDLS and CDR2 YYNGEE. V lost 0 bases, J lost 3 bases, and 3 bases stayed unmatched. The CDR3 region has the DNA TGTGCCAGCAGCGTAGAGACGGGAGGCTACAATGAGCAGTTCTTC. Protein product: CASSVETGGYNEQFF.

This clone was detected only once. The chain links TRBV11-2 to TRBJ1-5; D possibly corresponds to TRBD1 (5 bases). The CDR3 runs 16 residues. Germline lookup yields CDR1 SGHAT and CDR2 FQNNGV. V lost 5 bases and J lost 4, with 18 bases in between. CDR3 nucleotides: TGTGCCAGCAGCCGGGGAGGAAGGGGAGCAAATCAGCCCCAGCATTTT. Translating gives CASSRGGRGANQPQHF.

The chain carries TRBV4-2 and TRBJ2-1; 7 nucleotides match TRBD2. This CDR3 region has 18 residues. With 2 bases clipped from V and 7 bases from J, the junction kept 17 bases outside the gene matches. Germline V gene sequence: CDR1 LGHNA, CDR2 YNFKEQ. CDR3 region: CASSQPARDYPNINEQFF. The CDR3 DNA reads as TGTGCCAGCAGCCAACCAGCCAGGGACTATCCAAACATTAATGAGCAGTTCTTC.

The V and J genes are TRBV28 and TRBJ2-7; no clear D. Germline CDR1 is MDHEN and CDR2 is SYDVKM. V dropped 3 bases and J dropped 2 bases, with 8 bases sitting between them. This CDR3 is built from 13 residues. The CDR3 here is CASSLAGAYEQYF. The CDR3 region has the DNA TGTGCCAGCAGTTTGGCTGGGGCCTACGAGCAGTACTTC.

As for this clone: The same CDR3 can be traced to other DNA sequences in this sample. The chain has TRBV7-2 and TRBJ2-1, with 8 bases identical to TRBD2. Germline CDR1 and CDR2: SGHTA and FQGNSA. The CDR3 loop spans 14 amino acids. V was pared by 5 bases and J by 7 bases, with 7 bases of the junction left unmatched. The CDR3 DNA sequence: TGTGCCAGCAGCACTAGCGGAGGGGGGAATGAGCAGTTCTTC. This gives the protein CASSTSGGGNEQFF.

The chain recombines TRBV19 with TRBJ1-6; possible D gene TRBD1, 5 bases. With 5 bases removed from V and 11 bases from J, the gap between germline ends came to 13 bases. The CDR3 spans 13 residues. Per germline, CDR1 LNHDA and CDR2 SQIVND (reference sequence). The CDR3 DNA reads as TGTGCCAGTAGTCAAGTGAGAGGGGCACCCCTCCACTTT. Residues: CASSQVRGAPLHF.

Here the CDR3 DNA reads TGTGCCAGCCAACCGGGGGCGGCTTCAAAAAATCAGCCCCAGCATTTT. As protein: CASQPGAASKNQPQHF. This chain links TRBV6-6 with TRBJ1-5; TRBD1 is a possible D gene (6 bases). Trimming took 8 bases from V and 4 from J, leaving 21 bases between them. The CDR3 length is 16 residues. Germline V gene data show CDR1 as MNHNY and CDR2 as SVGAGI (reference sequence).

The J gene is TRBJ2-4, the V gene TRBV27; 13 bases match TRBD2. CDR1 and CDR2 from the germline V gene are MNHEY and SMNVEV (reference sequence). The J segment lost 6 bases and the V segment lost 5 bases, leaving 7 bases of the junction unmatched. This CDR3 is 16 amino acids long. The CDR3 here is CASSPPGLAGSNIQYF. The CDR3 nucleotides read TGTGCCAGCAGTCCTCCGGGACTAGCGGGATCAAACATTCAGTACTTC.

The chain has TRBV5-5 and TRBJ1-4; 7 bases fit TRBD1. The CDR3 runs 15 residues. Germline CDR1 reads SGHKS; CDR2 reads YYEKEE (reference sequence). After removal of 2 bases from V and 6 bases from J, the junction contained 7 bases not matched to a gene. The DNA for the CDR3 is TGTGCCAGCAGCTTTTCGTCAGGGGGTTATGAAAAACTGTTTTTT. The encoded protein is CASSFSSGGYEKLFF. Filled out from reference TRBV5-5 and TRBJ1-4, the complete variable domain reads DAGVTQSPTHLIKTRGQQVTLRCSPISGHKSVSWYQQVLGQGPQFIFQYYEKEERGRGNFPDRFSARQFPNYSSELNVNALLLGDSALYLCASSFSSGGYEKLFFGSGTQLSVL.

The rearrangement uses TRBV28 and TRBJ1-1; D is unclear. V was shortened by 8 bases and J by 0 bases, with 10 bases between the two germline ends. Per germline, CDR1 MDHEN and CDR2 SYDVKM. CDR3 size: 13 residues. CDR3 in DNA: TGTGCCAGCTATGCGCCGATGAACACTGAAGCTTTCTTT. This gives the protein CASYAPMNTEAFF.

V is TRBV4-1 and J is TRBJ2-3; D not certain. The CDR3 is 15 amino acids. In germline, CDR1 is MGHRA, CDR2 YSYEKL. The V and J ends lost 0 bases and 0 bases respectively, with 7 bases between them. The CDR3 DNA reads TGCGCCAGCAGCCAAGATGTGGGGAGCACAGATACGCAGTATTTT. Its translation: CASSQDVGSTDTQYF.

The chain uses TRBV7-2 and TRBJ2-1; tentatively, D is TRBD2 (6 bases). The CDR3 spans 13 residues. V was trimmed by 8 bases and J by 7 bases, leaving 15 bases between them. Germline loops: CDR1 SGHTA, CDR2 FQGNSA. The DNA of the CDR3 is TGTGCCAGCTGGGAGGCGGGTCTAAATGAGCAGTTCTTC. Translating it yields CASWEAGLNEQFF. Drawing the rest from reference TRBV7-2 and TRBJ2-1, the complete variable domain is GAGVSQSPSNKVTEKGKDVELRCDPISGHTALYWYRQSLGQGLEFLIYFQGNSAPDKSGLPSDRFSAERTGGSVSTLTIQRTQQEDSAVYLCASWEAGLNEQFFGPGTRLTVL.

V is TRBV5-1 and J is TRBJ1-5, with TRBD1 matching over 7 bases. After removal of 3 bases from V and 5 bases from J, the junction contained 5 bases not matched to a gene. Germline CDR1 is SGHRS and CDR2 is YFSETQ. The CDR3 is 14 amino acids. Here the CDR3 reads CASSSSGGDQPQHF. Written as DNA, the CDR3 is TGCGCCAGCAGCTCCTCAGGGGGGGATCAGCCCCAGCATTTT. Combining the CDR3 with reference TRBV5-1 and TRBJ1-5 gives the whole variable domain KAGVTQTPRYLIKTRGQQVTLSCSPISGHRSVSWYQQTPGQGLQFLFEYFSETQRNKGNFPGRFSGRQFSNSRSEMNVSTLELGDSALYLCASSSSGGDQPQHFGDGTRLSIL.